The TCR beta chain described here comes from a study of blood T cell repertoires in COVID-19. Study at large: Collection of acute and convalescent COVID-19 samples took place in the United States, Italy and Spain. T cells, B-cell-depleted T cells, or PBMCs provided the cDNA or gDNA that served as material.

This table comes from immunoSEQ multiplex PCR, and its TCRdb copy is limited to in-frame clones, with some not included. The repertoire holds around 120,000 clones, with 75% to 90% as singletons. The CDR3 sequence is 14 residues long. V lost 0 bases and J lost 3, with 9 bases in between. Germline V gene lookup returns CDR1 SGDLS and CDR2 YYNGEE. Individuals drawn from around 25 US areas were roughly 18 to 89 years old. The gene calls are TRBV9 and TRBJ1-2; a possible D gene is TRBD1 (5 bases). The receptor comes from a woman aged 45-65 years who had recovered from COVID-19. Sequenced: PBMCs or T cells enriched from blood (not recorded which). The CDR3 sequence: CASSVDGGYYGYTF. For the CDR3, the DNA is TGTGCCAGCAGCGTAGACGGGGGTTACTATGGCTACACCTTC.